This entry lists 17 T cell receptor beta chains sequenced from one sample in a study of blood T cell repertoires in COVID-19. The table came from immunoSEQ multiplex PCR; TCRdb's copy has only in-frame clones and leaves some out. The data contain about 130,000 clones, roughly 90% of them seen just once; the ten biggest clones take up about 2%. The sample taken for sequencing was peripheral blood. The receptors stem from a man between 65 and 85 years old with active COVID-19.

This clone turned up a few times. The V gene is TRBV11-3, the J gene TRBJ1-1, with 9 positions matching TRBD1. V dropped 5 bases and J dropped 5; count of bases not matched to a gene: 3. The CDR3 is 13 amino acids. Germline CDR1 is SGHNT and CDR2 is YENEEA. CDR3 amino acids: CASSMTGGTEAFF. The CDR3 region has the DNA TGTGCCAGCAGCATGACAGGGGGGACTGAAGCTTTCTTT. Looking up the rest from reference TRBV11-3 and TRBJ1-1 gives the full variable domain: EAGVVQSPRYKIIEKKQPVAFWCNPISGHNTLYWYLQNLGQGPELLIRYENEEAVDDSQLPKDRFSAERLKGVDSTLKIQPAELGDSAVYLCASSMTGGTEAFFGQGTRLTVV.

This clone showed up just a few times. The chain joins TRBV6-5 to TRBJ2-1, with 12 bases lining up with TRBD2. Germline loops: CDR1 MNHEY, CDR2 SVGAGI. Trimming took 8 bases from V and 9 from J; bases not matched to a gene: 5. CDR3 length equals 13 residues. This chain's CDR3 is CASELAGGSEQFF. The CDR3 coding sequence is TGTGCCAGCGAACTAGCGGGAGGTAGTGAGCAGTTCTTC.

This chain links TRBV18 with TRBJ2-7; tentatively, D is TRBD1 (6 bases). The CDR3 spans 15 residues. Between the trimmed V and J ends, which lost 0 bases and 1 base, there was a span of 10 bases. Germline assignment: CDR1 KGHSH and CDR2 LQKENI. CDR3 in DNA: TGTGCCAGCTCACCACCGGCAGGGGATTCCTACGAGCAGTACTTC. Translation gives CASSPPAGDSYEQYF.

This chain joins TRBV5-4 and TRBJ2-5; 10 bases fit TRBD2. There are 16 residues in the CDR3. Germline V gene data show CDR1 as SGHNT and CDR2 as YYREEE (reference sequence). Unmatched junction bases numbered 13, after V lost 4 bases and J lost 7 bases. The CDR3 DNA follows: TGTGCCAGCAGCGCCCTAGCGGGAGTAATCGATGGGACCCAGTACTTC. Its protein is CASSALAGVIDGTQYF.

This chain links TRBV6-5 with TRBJ1-4, with a weak D call TRBD1 (6 bases). This CDR3 region has 14 residues. CDR1 and CDR2 from the germline V gene are MNHEY and SVGAGI. Trimming stripped 3 bases from V and 6 bases from J, with 11 bases between. Here the CDR3 reads CASSYDRRDEKLFF. Here the CDR3 DNA reads TGTGCCAGCAGTTATGACAGGCGGGATGAAAAACTGTTTTTT.

The chain couples TRBV19 to TRBJ2-1, with D possibly matching TRBD2 (6 bases). V lost 7 bases and J 0 bases, leaving 13 bases between the germline ends. The CDR3 is 15 residues long. Germline-derived CDR1 and CDR2 are LNHDA and SQIVND (reference sequence). As DNA, the CDR3 is TGTGCCAGTACCCTTAGCGGTTCCTCCTACAATGAGCAGTTCTTC. Its translation is CASTLSGSSYNEQFF.

This sequence joins TRBV2 and TRBJ2-6, with TRBD1 as a possible D gene (5 bases). CDR1 and CDR2 from the germline V gene are SNHLY and FYNNEI. The CDR3 loop spans 15 amino acids. Trimming shortened V by 2 bases and J by 3 bases, and 8 bases separated the two germline ends. The CDR3 coding sequence is TGTGCCAGCAGTGAAAGGGGTGGTGGGGCCAACGTCCTGACTTTC. Translation: CASSERGGGANVLTF.

The chain employs TRBV7-9 and TRBJ1-2; D gene ambiguous. Germline lookup yields CDR1 SEHNR and CDR2 FQNEAQ (reference sequence). Trimming pared 4 bases from V and 1 base from J, leaving 7 bases between. CDR3 length: 13 amino acids. CDR3 sequence reads: CASSSADNYGYTF. The DNA for the CDR3 is TGTGCCAGCAGCTCGGCGGATAACTATGGCTACACCTTC. The variable domain in full, with the rest retrieved from reference TRBV7-9 and TRBJ1-2, is DTGVSQNPRHKITKRGQNVTFRCDPISEHNRLYWYRQTLGQGPEFLTYFQNEAQLEKSRLLSDRFSAERPKGSFSTLEIQRTEQGDSAMYLCASSSADNYGYTFGSGTRLTVV.

The chain links TRBV5-1 to TRBJ1-1; possible D gene TRBD1, 6 bases. Germline lookup yields CDR1 SGHRS and CDR2 YFSETQ. This CDR3 contains 13 residues. Trimming took 5 bases from V and 1 from J, leaving 9 bases between them. CDR3 nucleotides: TGCGCCAGCAGACTGGGGGCGAACACTGAAGCTTTCTTT. The encoded protein is CASRLGANTEAFF.

V usage is TRBV4-1 and J usage is TRBJ2-1, with 10 positions matching TRBD2. The ends lost 4 bases at V and 4 bases at J; junction bases unmatched: 7. There are 16 residues in the CDR3. CDR1 and CDR2 (germline): MGHRA, YSYEKL. Here the CDR3 DNA reads TGCGCCAGCAGCCCTCTAGCGGGGGTCGTTTACAATGAGCAGTTCTTC. This gives the protein CASSPLAGVVYNEQFF.

The chain combines TRBV18 with TRBJ2-3; no definite D call. CDR1 KGHSH and CDR2 LQKENI come from the germline V gene. Deletions cut 6 bases from V and 6 bases from J, with 10 bases between. This CDR3 has 12 residues. The CDR3 nucleotides are TGTGCCAGCTCGTCTCTCGGGGATACGCAGTATTTT. Amino acids: CASSSLGDTQYF.

The chain has TRBV6-8 and TRBJ2-3; 10 bases are a match to TRBD2. The CDR3 is 17 residues long. V lost 4 bases and J lost 0; bases outside the gene matches: 7. The germline gives CDR1 MNHGY, CDR2 SAAAGT. The CDR3 DNA sequence: TGTGCCAGCAGTTCAGCGGGAGGGCCATCGAGCACAGATACGCAGTATTTT. Amino acid sequence: CASSSAGGPSSTDTQYF.

The sample holds one count of this clone. The chain joins TRBV19 to TRBJ2-7; maybe TRBD2 (6 bases). Trimming took 1 base from V and 3 from J, leaving 13 bases between them. The CDR3 spans 15 residues. In germline, CDR1 is LNHDA, CDR2 SQIVND (reference sequence). CDR3 residues: CASSIAGTPIYEQYF. The CDR3 DNA sequence: TGTGCCAGTAGTATAGCGGGGACTCCTATCTACGAGCAGTACTTC.

The rearrangement joins TRBV5-1 to TRBJ2-7, with TRBD2 as a possible D gene (7 bases). The CDR3 extends over 15 amino acids. Germline V gene sequence: CDR1 SGHRS, CDR2 YFSETQ. V lost 0 bases and J lost 3, with 13 bases in between. In DNA, the CDR3 is TGCGCCAGCAGCTTGGCAGGGGCTAGCGGCTACGAGCAGTACTTC. Protein: CASSLAGASGYEQYF.

The chain combines TRBV5-1 with TRBJ1-5, with D hard to call. The germline V gene has CDR1 SGHRS and CDR2 YFSETQ. With 0 bases removed from V and 5 bases from J, the gap between germline ends came to 9 bases. This CDR3 has 14 residues. CDR3 sequence reads: CASSLEGRDQPQHF. For the CDR3, the DNA is TGCGCCAGCAGCTTGGAAGGGCGGGATCAGCCCCAGCATTTT.

The V gene is TRBV7-2, the J gene TRBJ1-2; 11 bases fit TRBD1. CDR3 size: 16 residues. Germline values: CDR1 SGHTA, CDR2 FQGNSA. V shed 5 bases and J 2 bases; nucleotides not matched to a gene: 7. In nucleotides, the CDR3 is TGTGCCAGCAGCATATGGACAGGGGGCAGAAACTATGGCTACACCTTC. It translates to CASSIWTGGRNYGYTF.

The chain has TRBV29-1 and TRBJ1-1; D not certain. With 3 bases removed from V and 1 base from J, the gap between germline ends came to 3 bases. Germline loops: CDR1 SQVTM, CDR2 ANQGSEA. CDR3 size: 11 residues. CDR3 region: CSVERNTEAFF. In DNA form, the CDR3 reads TGCAGCGTTGAGAGGAACACTGAAGCTTTCTTT.